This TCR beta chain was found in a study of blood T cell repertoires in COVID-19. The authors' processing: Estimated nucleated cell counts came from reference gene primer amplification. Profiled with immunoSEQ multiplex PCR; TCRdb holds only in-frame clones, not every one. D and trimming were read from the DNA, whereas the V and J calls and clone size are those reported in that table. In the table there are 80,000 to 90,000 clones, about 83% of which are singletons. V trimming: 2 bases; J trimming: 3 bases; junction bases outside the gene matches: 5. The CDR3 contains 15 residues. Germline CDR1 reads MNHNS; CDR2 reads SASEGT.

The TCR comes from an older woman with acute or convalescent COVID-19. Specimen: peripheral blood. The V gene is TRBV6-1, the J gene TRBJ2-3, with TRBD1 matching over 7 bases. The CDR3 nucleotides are TGTGCCAGCAGTGAATGGGACAGCAGAACAGATACGCAGTATTTT. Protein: CASSEWDSRTDTQYF.